A selection of T cell receptor beta chains follows, all from one sample in a study of blood T cell repertoires in COVID-19. TCRdb's table, derived via immunoSEQ multiplex PCR, lists solely in-frame clones and lacks some. The sample contains more than 150,000 clones, around 80% of which appear only once. Material for sequencing was peripheral blood. These receptors were collected from a man aged 45-65 years who had recovered from COVID-19. Each CDR3 is given with its conserved first and last residue. Each record gives: D gene, CDR3 length, V gene, J gene, clone size, CDR3 protein, CDR3 DNA. A D gene is named only where the DNA matches it firmly. Size tells how often a clone was seen (once, few, many) or the class of an expanded clone, and some rows leave it out.

.	15	TRBV6-2/TRBV6-3	TRBJ1-1	.	CASTPGDKLNTEAFF	TGTGCCAGCACCCCGGGGGACAAGCTAAACACTGAAGCTTTCTTT
.	16	TRBV5-4	TRBJ2-3	.	CASSLDYRVSSDTQYF	TGTGCCAGCAGCTTGGATTACAGGGTGTCATCAGATACGCAGTATTTT
TRBD1	15	TRBV5-1	TRBJ2-7	few	CASSFFGQGGDEQYF	TGCGCCAGCAGCTTCTTTGGACAGGGGGGAGACGAGCAGTACTTC
TRBD2	14	TRBV5-6	TRBJ2-7	few	CASSWTSGDYEQYF	TGTGCCAGCAGCTGGACTAGCGGGGACTACGAGCAGTACTTC
.	14	TRBV7-2	TRBJ1-1	.	CASSFRGGGTEAFF	TGTGCCAGCAGCTTTCGGGGAGGTGGCACTGAAGCTTTCTTT
.	17	TRBV4-1	TRBJ2-1	few	CASSQNRLVRSWNEQFF	TGCGCCAGCAGCCAAAACCGACTAGTTAGGTCTTGGAATGAGCAGTTCTTC
.	14	TRBV11-2	TRBJ2-5	once	CASSLQRGGETQYF	TGTGCCAGCAGCCTGCAACGAGGGGGAGAGACCCAGTACTTC
.	16	TRBV9	TRBJ2-2	.	CASSVLAGGITGELFF	TGTGCCAGCAGCGTACTCGCTGGGGGGATCACCGGGGAGCTGTTTTTT
.	14	TRBV14	TRBJ2-1	.	CASSQAGRYNEQFF	TGTGCCAGCAGCCAGGCAGGGCGATACAATGAGCAGTTCTTC
.	13	TRBV10-3	TRBJ1-6	.	CAISVQEDSPLHF	TGTGCCATCAGTGTTCAGGAGGATTCACCCCTCCACTTT
TRBD1	14	TRBV24-1	TRBJ2-1	once	CAATGDSSYNEQFF	TGTGCCGCAACAGGGGATAGCTCCTACAATGAGCAGTTCTTC
.	14	TRBV5-1	TRBJ2-2	few	CASRSGTDTGELFF	TGCGCCAGCAGATCGGGTACGGACACCGGGGAGCTGTTTTTT
TRBD2	14	TRBV2	TRBJ2-1	.	CASSVGSGPREQFF	TGTGCCAGCAGTGTTGGTAGCGGGCCACGTGAGCAGTTCTTC
TRBD1	14	TRBV27	TRBJ2-7	once	CASSPKPRGYEQYF	TGTGCCAGCAGTCCTAAGCCCAGGGGGTACGAGCAGTACTTC
TRBD2	17	TRBV27	TRBJ2-1	.	CASSLPPGLAGFGEQFF	TGTGCCAGCAGTTTACCTCCGGGACTAGCGGGTTTTGGTGAGCAGTTCTTC
TRBD1	14	TRBV19	TRBJ1-1	.	CASRLDREHTEAFF	TGTGCCAGTAGGCTCGACAGGGAGCACACTGAAGCTTTCTTT
TRBD2	19	TRBV7-3	TRBJ2-6	.	CASSLRGLAGVSGANVLTF	TGTGCCAGCAGCTTAAGAGGGCTAGCGGGAGTTTCGGGGGCCAACGTCCTGACTTTC
.	16	TRBV5-1	TRBJ1-4	.	CASSLGDGRVEEKLFF	TGCGCCAGCAGCTTGGGCGACGGGAGGGTAGAAGAAAAACTGTTTTTT
TRBD2	17	TRBV15	TRBJ2-1	.	CATSRGRGSSGSNEQFF	TGTGCCACCAGCAGAGGACGAGGTTCTAGCGGGTCCAATGAGCAGTTCTTC
TRBD2	15	TRBV29-1	TRBJ2-3	.	CSARGLAGVVDTQYF	TGCAGCGCGAGGGGACTAGCGGGAGTTGTAGATACGCAGTATTTT
TRBD1	17	TRBV2	TRBJ1-1	.	CASTVALDRAGNTEAFF	TGTGCCAGCACCGTTGCCCTCGACAGGGCGGGGAACACTGAAGCTTTCTTT
.	13	TRBV12-3/TRBV12-4	TRBJ1-4	once	CASSNGGNEKLFF	TGTGCCAGCAGTAACGGAGGGAATGAAAAACTGTTTTTT
.	16	TRBV28	TRBJ2-1	.	CASSQPQPSSYNEQFF	TGTGCCAGCAGTCAGCCTCAACCTAGCTCCTACAATGAGCAGTTCTTC
TRBD1	14	TRBV7-8	TRBJ2-7	once	CASSRLTGYYEQYF	TGTGCCAGCAGCCGACTGACAGGGTACTACGAGCAGTACTTC
TRBD1	18	TRBV7-8	TRBJ1-5	many	CASSSIPMGQGTIQPQHF	TGTGCCAGCAGCTCCATCCCGATGGGACAGGGGACGATTCAGCCCCAGCATTTT
.	14	TRBV1	TRBJ1-5	few	CTSSQTGPNQPQHF	TGCACCAGCAGCCAAACAGGGCCCAATCAGCCCCAGCATTTT
TRBD2	15	TRBV6-5	TRBJ2-2	.	CASSYRRGGTGELFF	TGTGCCAGCAGTTATCGAAGGGGAGGGACCGGGGAGCTGTTTTTT
.	16	TRBV18	TRBJ2-3	.	CASSPSRGGTKDTQYF	TGTGCCAGCTCCCCATCCCGGGGCGGGACGAAAGATACGCAGTATTTT
TRBD2	16	TRBV19	TRBJ2-7	.	CASSGLAGVASYEQYF	TGTGCCAGTAGCGGACTAGCGGGAGTTGCCTCCTACGAGCAGTACTTC
TRBD2	15	TRBV19	TRBJ2-3	.	CASSITSGSTDTQYF	TGTGCCAGTAGTATAACTAGCGGGAGCACAGATACGCAGTATTTT
TRBD2	14	TRBV5-1	TRBJ2-7	.	CASSQQAGAYEQYF	TGCGCCAGCAGCCAACAGGCGGGGGCCTACGAGCAGTACTTC
TRBD1	16	TRBV4-2	TRBJ1-1	.	CASSRGQGGVNTEAFF	TGTGCCAGCAGCCGAGGACAGGGGGGAGTTAACACTGAAGCTTTCTTT
TRBD1	16	TRBV19	TRBJ1-5	.	CASSSPGQVSNQPQHF	TGTGCCAGTAGTAGTCCGGGACAGGTTAGCAATCAGCCCCAGCATTTT
.	12	TRBV9	TRBJ2-1	few	CASSILQGREFF	TGTGCCAGCAGCATCCTGCAGGGTCGTGAGTTCTTC
TRBD2	18	TRBV19	TRBJ2-6	once	CASSIVGTSGAGANVLTF	TGTGCCAGTAGTATAGTCGGGACTAGCGGTGCCGGGGCCAACGTCCTGACTTTC
.	12	TRBV5-4	TRBJ1-4	.	CASTSPGEKLFF	TGTGCCAGCACCTCACCAGGCGAAAAACTGTTTTTT
TRBD2	17	TRBV4-2	TRBJ2-7	once	CASSQDHVLAGVGEQYF	TGTGCCAGCAGCCAAGATCACGTCCTAGCGGGAGTTGGGGAGCAGTACTTC
.	14	TRBV7-2	TRBJ2-7	.	CASSLAGNSYEQYF	TGTGCCAGCAGCTTAGCGGGCAACTCCTACGAGCAGTACTTC
TRBD2	14	TRBV3-1/TRBV3-2	TRBJ2-7	.	CASSQGLAGLEQYF	TGTGCCAGCAGCCAAGGACTAGCGGGATTAGAGCAGTACTTC
.	14	TRBV5-1	TRBJ2-7	few	CASSLATLPHEQYF	TGCGCCAGCAGCTTGGCCACCCTACCCCACGAGCAGTACTTC
.	15	TRBV9	TRBJ1-2	once	CASSVAPIANYGYTF	TGTGCCAGCAGCGTAGCCCCGATAGCTAACTATGGCTACACCTTC
TRBD2	17	TRBV27	TRBJ2-7	few	CASSLRTSGTKSYEQYF	TGTGCCAGCAGTTTAAGGACTAGCGGGACTAAATCCTACGAGCAGTACTTC
.	12	TRBV6-6	TRBJ2-1	.	CASSYTQDEQFF	TGTGCCAGCAGTTACACACAGGATGAGCAGTTCTTC
.	15	TRBV2	TRBJ2-5	.	CASAPGLSYQETQYF	TGTGCCAGCGCACCGGGACTCTCGTACCAAGAGACCCAGTACTTC
TRBD2	13	TRBV29-1	TRBJ2-7	.	CSVSGLAYYEQYF	TGCAGCGTTTCGGGACTAGCGTATTACGAGCAGTACTTC
.	18	TRBV15	TRBJ1-3	few	CATSRVDTILRSGNTIYF	TGTGCCACCAGCAGAGTTGACACCATCCTGCGCTCTGGAAACACCATATATTTT
TRBD2	18	TRBV4-2	TRBJ2-3	.	CASSQDSMGTSDTDTQYF	TGTGCCAGCAGCCAAGATAGTATGGGGACTAGCGACACAGATACGCAGTATTTT
TRBD2	14	TRBV7-9	TRBJ2-7	.	CARPSAGGSYEQYF	TGTGCCAGACCATCAGCGGGGGGCTCCTACGAGCAGTACTTC
TRBD2	19	TRBV30	TRBJ2-1	.	CACISGTSGRAGSYNEQFF	TGTGCCTGTATCTCAGGGACTAGCGGGAGGGCCGGATCCTACAATGAGCAGTTCTTC
.	13	TRBV24-1	TRBJ2-2	.	CATSPVAVGELFF	TGTGCCACCAGTCCGGTAGCGGTGGGGGAGCTGTTTTTT
.	15	TRBV12-1	TRBJ1-3	.	CASSRPTDSGNTIYF	TGTGCCAGCAGTCGCCCGACAGACTCTGGAAACACCATATATTTT